Each of the 10 T cell receptor beta chains below was sequenced from the same sample in a study of vaccination and CD4 T cells after COVID-19. Their recognized antigens are unknown. Sample treatment: roughly ten-day PBMC culture with coronavirus spike peptide pools or control peptides (ViraFEST assay). Sequencing of DNA taken from cultured CD4+ T cells relied on the Oncomine TCR Beta short-read assay. TCRdb redid the calling of the PCR reads with MiXCR, one entry per CDR3 protein. The table shows about 14,000 distinct CDR3 sequences, with approximately 49% occurring only once. The sample consisted of CD4+ T cells from blood, cultured in vitro, taken before SARS-CoV-2 vaccination. The receptor source for this set is a human donor who had recovered from COVID-19.

This clonotype has a handful of counts. The rearrangement links TRBV6-5 to TRBJ2-7; D perhaps matches TRBD2 (6 bases). V lost 1 base and J lost 4, with 8 bases in between. Germline V CDR1 and CDR2: MNHEY, SVGAGI. The CDR3 has 13 amino acids. CDR3 in amino acids: CASSYLGGYEQYF. CDR3 DNA sequence: TGTGCCAGCAGTTACTTGGGAGGTTACGAGCAGTACTTC.

This clonotype occurred a few times. V gene TRBV27 combines with J gene TRBJ1-5; D possibly corresponds to TRBD1 (5 bases). The length of the CDR3 is 16 residues. Trimming pared 5 bases from V and 5 bases from J, leaving 19 bases between. The germline gives CDR1 MNHEY, CDR2 SMNVEV (reference sequence). CDR3 sequence: CASSPWEGRFHQPQHF. CDR3 coding DNA: TGTGCCAGCAGTCCTTGGGAGGGGCGCTTCCATCAGCCCCAGCATTTT.

The table lists this clonotype with a few counts. The chain recombines TRBV6-2 or TRBV6-3 with TRBJ2-7; TRBD1 agrees at 9 bases. This CDR3 is 15 amino acids long. V lost 4 bases and J lost 0; bases outside the gene matches: 4. Germline CDR1 reads MNHEY; CDR2 reads SVGEGT. The CDR3 bases are TGTGCCAGCAGTTCTTGGACAGGGGACTCCTACGAGCAGTACTTC. Translating it yields CASSSWTGDSYEQYF.

This chain uses TRBV7-2 with TRBJ1-1; the match to TRBD1 covers 9 bases. Looked up from germline, CDR1 is SGHTA and CDR2 is FQGNSA. The CDR3 runs 15 residues. V lost 5 bases to trimming and J lost 3 bases; unmatched junction nucleotides: 7. CDR3 bases: TGTGCCAGCAGCACCCGACAGGGGGAACACACTGAAGCTTTCTTT. It is translated as CASSTRQGEHTEAFF.

The chain links TRBV20-1 to TRBJ1-5; maybe TRBD1 (5 bases). Trimming left V 0 bases short and J 5 bases short, with 11 bases between. This CDR3 comprises 14 residues. Germline CDR1 DFQATT, CDR2 SNEGSKA (reference sequence). The CDR3 DNA is TGCAGTGCTAGAGATCGAACAGGTTATCAGCCCCAGCATTTT. Translated: CSARDRTGYQPQHF.

This clonotype was observed a handful of times. The V and J genes are TRBV20-1 and TRBJ1-1, with D hard to call. Germline V gene data show CDR1 as DFQATT and CDR2 as SNEGSKA (reference sequence). This CDR3 contains 14 residues. Trimming removed 3 bases from V and 0 bases from J, with 11 bases in between. The DNA for the CDR3 is TGCAGTGCTAGCGCACAGATAATGAACACTGAAGCTTTCTTT. This codes for CSASAQIMNTEAFF.

The gene calls are TRBV7-2 and TRBJ1-2; D possibly corresponds to TRBD1 (5 bases). The ends were cut back, 4 bases at V and 4 bases at J, with 13 bases in the middle. Germline values: CDR1 SGHTA, CDR2 FQGNSA. The CDR3 is made up of 14 amino acids. CDR3 sequence: CASSSGRRGYGYTF. For the CDR3, the DNA is TGTGCCAGCAGCTCGGGACGGAGGGGCTATGGCTACACCTTC.

This clonotype showed up just a few times. The chain joins TRBV7-2 to TRBJ1-1; 10 bases map to TRBD1. Germline CDR1 SGHTA, CDR2 FQGNSA. The length of the CDR3 is 14 residues. With 5 bases clipped from V and 8 bases from J, the junction kept 8 bases outside the gene matches. The CDR3 is CASSEDRGRGEAFF. The CDR3 DNA sequence: TGTGCCAGCAGCGAAGACAGGGGGCGCGGGGAAGCTTTCTTT.

This chain connects TRBV2 to TRBJ1-5; possible D gene TRBD1, 6 bases. This CDR3 has 14 amino acids. Trimming pared 4 bases from V and 2 bases from J, leaving 9 bases between. Germline V gives CDR1 SNHLY, CDR2 FYNNEI. The CDR3 sequence: CASSVDSRNQPQHF. CDR3 coding DNA: TGTGCCAGCAGTGTGGACAGCCGCAATCAGCCCCAGCATTTT.

The chain recombines TRBV19 with TRBJ2-2, with 7 bases aligning to TRBD2. Germline-derived CDR1 and CDR2 are LNHDA and SQIVND (reference sequence). The trim removed 1 base at V and 2 bases at J, leaving 7 bases unmatched. The CDR3 runs 17 residues. CDR3 residues: CASSIVGGRANTGELFF. CDR3 bases: TGTGCCAGTAGTATAGTGGGGGGGAGGGCCAACACCGGGGAGCTGTTTTTT.